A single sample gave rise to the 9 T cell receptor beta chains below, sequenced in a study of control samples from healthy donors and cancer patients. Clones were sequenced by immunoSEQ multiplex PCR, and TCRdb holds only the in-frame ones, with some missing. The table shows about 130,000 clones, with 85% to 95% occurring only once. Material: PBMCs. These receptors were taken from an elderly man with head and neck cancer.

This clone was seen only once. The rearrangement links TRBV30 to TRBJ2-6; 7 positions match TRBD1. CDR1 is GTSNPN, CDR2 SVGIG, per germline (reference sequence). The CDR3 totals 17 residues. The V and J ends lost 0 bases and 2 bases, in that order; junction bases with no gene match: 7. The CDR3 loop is CAWSVKGGGTGANVLTF. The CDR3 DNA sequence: TGTGCCTGGAGTGTAAAAGGGGGCGGCACTGGGGCCAACGTCCTGACTTTC.

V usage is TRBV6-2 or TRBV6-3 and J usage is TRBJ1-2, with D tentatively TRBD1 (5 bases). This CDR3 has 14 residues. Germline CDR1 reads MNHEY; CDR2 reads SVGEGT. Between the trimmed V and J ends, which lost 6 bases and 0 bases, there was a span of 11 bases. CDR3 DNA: TGTGCCAGCAGGCCTCGACAGACTAACTATGGCTACACCTTC. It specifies CASRPRQTNYGYTF.

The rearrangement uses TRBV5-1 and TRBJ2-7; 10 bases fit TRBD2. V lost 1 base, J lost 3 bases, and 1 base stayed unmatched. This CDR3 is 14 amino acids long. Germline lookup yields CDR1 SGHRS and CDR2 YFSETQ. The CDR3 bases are TGCGCCAGCAGCTTGCTAGCGGGGGACTACGAGCAGTACTTC. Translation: CASSLLAGDYEQYF.

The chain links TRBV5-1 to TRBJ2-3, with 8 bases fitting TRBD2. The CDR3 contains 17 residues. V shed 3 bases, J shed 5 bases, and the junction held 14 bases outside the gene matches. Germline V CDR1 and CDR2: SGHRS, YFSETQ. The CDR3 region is CASSSAGVPTSGDTQYF. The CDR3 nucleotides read TGCGCCAGCAGCTCAGCGGGGGTCCCGACGAGTGGAGATACGCAGTATTTT.

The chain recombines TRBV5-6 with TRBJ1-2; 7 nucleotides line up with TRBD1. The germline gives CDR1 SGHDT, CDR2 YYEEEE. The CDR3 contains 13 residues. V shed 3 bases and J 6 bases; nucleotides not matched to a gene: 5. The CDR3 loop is CASSSNRGNGYTF. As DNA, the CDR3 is TGTGCCAGCAGCTCAAACAGGGGAAATGGCTACACCTTC.

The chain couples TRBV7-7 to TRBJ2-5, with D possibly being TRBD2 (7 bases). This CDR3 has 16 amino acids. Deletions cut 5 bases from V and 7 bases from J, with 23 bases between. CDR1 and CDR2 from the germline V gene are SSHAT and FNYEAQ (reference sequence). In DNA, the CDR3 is TGTGCCAGCAGCCCCCTTCGAGGGGGGGCGTATGTGACCCAGTACTTC. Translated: CASSPLRGGAYVTQYF.

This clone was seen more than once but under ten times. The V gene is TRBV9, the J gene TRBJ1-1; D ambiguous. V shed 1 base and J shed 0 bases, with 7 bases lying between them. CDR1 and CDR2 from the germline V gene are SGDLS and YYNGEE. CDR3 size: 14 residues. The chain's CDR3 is CASSVSVMNTEAFF. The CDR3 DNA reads TGTGCCAGCAGCGTATCGGTAATGAACACTGAAGCTTTCTTT.

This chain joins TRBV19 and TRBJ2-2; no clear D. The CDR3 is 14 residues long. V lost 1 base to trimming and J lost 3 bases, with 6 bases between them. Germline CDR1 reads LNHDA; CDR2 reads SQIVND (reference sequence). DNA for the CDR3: TGTGCCAGTAGTATAGGACTGGACACCGGGGAGCTGTTTTTT. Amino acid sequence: CASSIGLDTGELFF. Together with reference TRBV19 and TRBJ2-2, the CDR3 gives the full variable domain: DGGITQSPKYLFRKEGQNVTLSCEQNLNHDAMYWYRQDPGQGLRLIYYSQIVNDFQKGDIAEGYSVSREKKESFPLTVTSAQKNPTAFYLCASSIGLDTGELFFGEGSRLTVL.

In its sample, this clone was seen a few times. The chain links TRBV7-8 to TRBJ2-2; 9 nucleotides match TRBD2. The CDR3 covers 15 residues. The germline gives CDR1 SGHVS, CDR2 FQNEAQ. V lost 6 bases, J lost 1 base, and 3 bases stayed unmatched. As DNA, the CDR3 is TGTGCCAGCAGGCGACTAGCGGTGAACACCGGGGAGCTGTTTTTT. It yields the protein CASRRLAVNTGELFF.